This T cell receptor (beta chain) was sequenced in a study of T cells expressing NK-cell markers. TCRdb re-called the 5' RACE reads; one entry per CDR3 protein, DNA not given. The clone table shows over 150,000 distinct CDR3 sequences, with the ten largest holding 20%. Study findings and constraints: A few donors showed these clonotypes also leading the CD3+CD56-NKG2C+ fraction.

Concerning this clonotype itself: What it recognizes is unknown.

Germline V gene sequence: CDR1 SEHNR, CDR2 FQNEAQ (reference sequence). The CDR3 covers 16 residues. The sequencing sample was made of blood T cells: a sorted CD56 or NKG2C T cell subset, CD4+ or CD8+ T cells, or bulk PBMC T cells (not recorded which). The chain employs TRBV7-9 and TRBJ2-7; TCRdb designates TRBD1, a call that cannot be tested without DNA. This clonotype was sampled from a man aged 18-75 years in good health. CDR3: CASSLGGKLYSYEQYF.